Following are 28 T cell receptor beta chains from one sample sequenced in a study of cytomegalovirus exposure and HLA in healthy donors (dated 2017 in TCRdb). Libraries were prepared through the immunoSEQ multiplex PCR assay. A mixture of 60 forward primers for TCR Vbeta segments and 13 reverse primers for TCR Jbeta segments was used in the multiplex PCR. The clones in this table, taken by TCRdb from immuneACCESS, are in-frame only. Not every clone is retained; where verified, under half of the shortfall comes from an unresolved V gene, and the cause of the rest is unknown. This sample comprises tens of thousands of clones, around 67% of them detected only once. The ten largest clones take up approximately 6.9% of the sample. Material: PBMCs. The receptors derive from a woman aged 45-60 years in good health and CMV-seropositive.

V is TRBV19 and J is TRBJ1-1; weak D call: TRBD1 (6 bases). Germline V lookup: CDR1 LNHDA, CDR2 SQIVND (reference sequence). The CDR3 sequence is 13 residues long. V lost 9 bases and J lost 5, with 16 bases in between. The CDR3 DNA sequence: TGTGCCAGCAGGGGCTCCGGTGATACTGAAGCTTTCTTT. It yields the protein CASRGSGDTEAFF.

The V gene is TRBV5-1, the J gene TRBJ2-1, with TRBD1 as a possible D gene (5 bases). The ends were cut back, 0 bases at V and 8 bases at J, with 9 bases in the middle. Germline CDR1 and CDR2: SGHRS and YFSETQ. The CDR3 length is 13 residues. CDR3 amino acids: CASSLVLGDEQFF. The CDR3 nucleotides read TGCGCCAGCAGCTTGGTCCTAGGGGATGAGCAGTTCTTC.

The chain joins TRBV11-2 to TRBJ2-7; no definite D call. The germline V gene encodes CDR1 SGHAT and CDR2 FQNNGV. V was cut by 5 bases and J by 3 bases, with 5 bases left in between. The CDR3 extends over 11 amino acids. The CDR3 DNA is TGTGCCAGCAGCCAAGACTACGAGCAGTACGTC. This encodes CASSQDYEQYV.

V usage is TRBV14 and J usage is TRBJ2-5; D call uncertain. Gene TRBJ2-7 matches the end of the DNA better, so the J call may be wrong. The germline V gene has CDR1 SGHDN and CDR2 FVKESK. CDR3 length: 11 residues. The CDR3 coding sequence is TGTGCCAGCAGCCGAAACTACGAGCAGTACTTC. Encoded protein: CASSRNYEQYF.

The chain is built from TRBV11-2 and TRBJ1-1; possible D gene TRBD1, 6 bases. Germline V gene lookup returns CDR1 SGHAT and CDR2 FQNNGV. Trimming took 5 bases from V and 11 from J, leaving 15 bases between them. The CDR3 length is 12 residues. The CDR3 loop is CASSGGHPGAFF. The DNA of the CDR3 is TGTGCCAGCAGCGGGGGACATCCGGGGGCTTTCTTT.

Turning to this clone: An end of the junction differs from the germline gene, which may be a read error. The chain links TRBV7-9 to TRBJ1-1, with D perhaps TRBD1 (5 bases). Per the germline V gene, CDR1 is SEHNR and CDR2 is FQNEAQ (reference sequence). This CDR3 has 12 amino acids. CDR3 coding DNA: TGTTCCAGCAGCCGACAGCCCTTTGAAGCTTTCTTT. Residues: CSSSRQPFEAFF.

CDR3 loop: CASSATTQVMGADTQYF. The CDR3, as DNA: TGTGCCAGCAGTGCAACCACTCAGGTCATGGGTGCAGATACGCAGTATTTT. This sequence joins TRBV6-1 and TRBJ2-3; D gene ambiguous. Germline V gives CDR1 MNHNS, CDR2 SASEGT. This CDR3 is built from 17 residues. Between the trimmed V and J ends, which lost 4 bases and 4 bases, there was a span of 21 bases.

The CDR3 nucleotides are TGTGCCAGCAGCACCGGGACAGATAGAAATCAGCCCCAGCATTTT. The encoded protein is CASSTGTDRNQPQHF. The chain recombines TRBV9 with TRBJ1-5, with 7 bases identical to TRBD1. The germline V gene has CDR1 SGDLS and CDR2 YYNGEE. There are 15 residues in the CDR3. V was pared by 4 bases and J by 4 bases, with 8 bases of the junction left unmatched.

On this clone: At one end, the junction sequence differs from germline, possibly due to a read error. J is TRBJ2-1 and V is TRBV6-6, with D possibly matching TRBD2 (7 bases). The CDR3 runs to 13 residues. CDR1 is MNHNY, CDR2 SVGAGI, per germline (reference sequence). CDR3 nucleotides: TGTACCAGCAGTTACTCTTTTGGGGGGGCCGAGTTCTTC. It specifies CTSSYSFGGAEFF.

The chain has TRBV19 and TRBJ1-1; 9 bases are a match to TRBD1. V lost 5 bases and J lost 4; bases outside the gene matches: 8. Germline-derived CDR1 and CDR2 are LNHDA and SQIVND (reference sequence). CDR3 length: 15 amino acids. As DNA, the CDR3 is TGTGCCAGTAGTGCCACCGGGACAGGGAGCACTGAAGCTTTCTTT. This sequence encodes CASSATGTGSTEAFF.

J is TRBJ2-7 and V is TRBV6-1; 7 bases line up with TRBD1. CDR1 is MNHNS, CDR2 SASEGT, per germline. V dropped 6 bases and J dropped 5; count of bases not matched to a gene: 10. CDR3 size: 14 residues. In DNA, the CDR3 is TGTGCCAGCAGGGGGACAGAAAGAAAGAACGAGCAGTACTTC. This encodes CASRGTERKNEQYF.

A note on this clone: A junction boundary mismatches the germline segment, possibly from a read error. The rearrangement links TRBV30 to TRBJ2-5; perhaps TRBD1 as D (6 bases). The length of the CDR3 is 13 residues. Germline values: CDR1 GTSNPN, CDR2 SVGIG (reference sequence). The CDR3 coding sequence is TGTGCCTGGAGGACCACGGGACAAGGGACCCAGTACTTC. This sequence encodes CAWRTTGQGTQYF. The full variable domain, its missing parts supplied by reference TRBV30 and TRBJ2-5, is SQTIHQWPATLVQPVGSPLSLECTVEGTSNPNLYWYRQAAGRGLQLLFYSVGIGQISSEVPQNLSASRPQDRQFILSSKKLLLSDSGFYLCAWRTTGQGTQYFGPGTRLLVL.

The V gene is TRBV7-3, the J gene TRBJ2-1; 10 bases are shared with TRBD1. Per germline, CDR1 SGHTA and CDR2 FQGTGA. With V trimmed by 5 bases and J by 9 bases, 7 bases remained unmatched. CDR3 size: 14 residues. CDR3 sequence reads: CASSLGTGVGEQFF. The CDR3 bases are TGTGCCAGCAGCCTAGGGACAGGGGTGGGTGAGCAGTTCTTC.

The chain's CDR3 is CASSLDQATEAFF. For the CDR3, the DNA is TGTGCCAGCAGCTTAGATCAGGCCACTGAAGCTTTCTTT. The chain recombines TRBV11-2 with TRBJ1-1; D not certain. V was cut by 0 bases and J by 4 bases, with 6 bases left in between. The germline V gene encodes CDR1 SGHAT and CDR2 FQNNGV. CDR3 length: 13 residues.

This clone has more than one count but fewer than ten. The chain employs TRBV19 and TRBJ2-3; D is perhaps TRBD1 (5 bases). CDR1 and CDR2 from the germline V gene are LNHDA and SQIVND (reference sequence). The CDR3 is 14 amino acids. Trimming stripped 3 bases from V and 3 bases from J, with 10 bases between. The CDR3 here is CASSIQGRTDTQYF. The CDR3 region has the DNA TGTGCCAGTAGTATCCAGGGTCGGACAGATACGCAGTATTTT.

This sequence joins TRBV28 and TRBJ2-5; D perhaps matches TRBD2 (5 bases). The germline V gene encodes CDR1 MDHEN and CDR2 SYDVKM. V was trimmed by 8 bases and J by 5 bases, leaving 12 bases between them. The CDR3 extends over 12 amino acids. The CDR3 DNA sequence: TGTGCCAGCTCCGGGGTAGGGGAGACCCAGTACTTC. Translated, it gives CASSGVGETQYF. Full variable domain (missing parts from reference TRBV28 and TRBJ2-5): DVKVTQSSRYLVKRTGEKVFLECVQDMDHENMFWYRQDPGLGLRLIYFSYDVKMKEKGDIPEGYSVSREKKERFSLILESASTNQTSMYLCASSGVGETQYFGPGTRLLVL.

This clone was observed a handful of times. This chain connects TRBV6-1 to TRBJ1-1; D possibly corresponds to TRBD1 (6 bases). The CDR3 is made up of 12 amino acids. Trimming removed 5 bases from V and 6 bases from J, with 10 bases in between. Looked up from germline, CDR1 is MNHNS and CDR2 is SASEGT. DNA for the CDR3: TGTGCCAGCAGTCACCGGACAGCTGAAGCTTTCTTT. This gives the protein CASSHRTAEAFF.

J is TRBJ1-1 and V is TRBV9, with D perhaps TRBD1 (6 bases). The CDR3 length is 14 residues. Germline values: CDR1 SGDLS, CDR2 YYNGEE. V was pared by 3 bases and J by 4 bases, with 13 bases between. As DNA, the CDR3 is TGTGCCAGCAGCGACGGGACAAGTGGCACTGAAGCTTTCTTT. Its translation: CASSDGTSGTEAFF.

V and J are TRBV10-1 and TRBJ2-6, with 7 bases matching TRBD2. This CDR3 region has 17 residues. Germline lookup yields CDR1 WNHNN and CDR2 SYGVQD (reference sequence). V was clipped by 4 bases and J by 1 base; unmatched bases: 7. CDR3 amino acids: CASSGTAGRSGANVLTF. In DNA form, the CDR3 reads TGCGCCAGCAGTGGTACGGCCGGGAGGTCTGGGGCCAACGTCCTGACTTTC.

V gene TRBV5-5 combines with J gene TRBJ2-3, with 7 bases lining up with TRBD1. Germline V CDR1 and CDR2: SGHKS, YYEKEE (reference sequence). The CDR3 length is 17 residues. V dropped 3 bases and J dropped 4; count of bases not matched to a gene: 14. The CDR3: CASSSYDRAISADTQYF. CDR3 coding DNA: TGTGCCAGCAGCTCCTATGACAGGGCCATAAGCGCAGATACGCAGTATTTT. The full variable domain, with the rest looked up from reference TRBV5-5 and TRBJ2-3, is DAGVTQSPTHLIKTRGQQVTLRCSPISGHKSVSWYQQVLGQGPQFIFQYYEKEERGRGNFPDRFSARQFPNYSSELNVNALLLGDSALYLCASSSYDRAISADTQYFGPGTRLTVL.

V and J are TRBV7-9 and TRBJ1-2; the match to TRBD1 covers 7 bases. This CDR3 has 13 residues. V shed 7 bases, J shed 7 bases, and the junction held 9 bases outside the gene matches. Germline CDR1 SEHNR, CDR2 FQNEAQ (reference sequence). The CDR3 here is CASNSYRGPGYTF. The CDR3 DNA reads TGTGCCAGCAATAGTTACAGGGGACCTGGCTACACCTTC.

This clone was seen just once. The rearrangement links TRBV7-9 to TRBJ1-4, with 8 bases that match TRBD1. CDR3 length: 15 amino acids. V trimming: 5 bases; J trimming: 8 bases; junction bases outside the gene matches: 10. Germline lookup yields CDR1 SEHNR and CDR2 FQNEAQ (reference sequence). The CDR3 region has the DNA TGTGCCAGCAGCCTCAGGGGGCTCGGTATAGAAAAACTGTTTTTT. Amino acids: CASSLRGLGIEKLFF. Combining the CDR3 with reference TRBV7-9 and TRBJ1-4 gives the whole variable domain DTGVSQNPRHKITKRGQNVTFRCDPISEHNRLYWYRQTLGQGPEFLTYFQNEAQLEKSRLLSDRFSAERPKGSFSTLEIQRTEQGDSAMYLCASSLRGLGIEKLFFGSGTQLSVL.

This clone has just a few counts. The rearrangement links TRBV27 to TRBJ2-3, with 11 nucleotides matching TRBD2. Looked up from germline, CDR1 is MNHEY and CDR2 is SMNVEV (reference sequence). The CDR3 runs to 16 residues. V trimming: 4 bases; J trimming: 2 bases; junction bases outside the gene matches: 5. CDR3 coding DNA: TGTGCCAGCAGTTCTTTGACTAGCGGGGACACAGATACGCAGTATTTT. It specifies CASSSLTSGDTDTQYF.

The chain is built from TRBV5-1 and TRBJ1-4; D not certain. This CDR3 comprises 16 residues. Per germline, CDR1 SGHRS and CDR2 YFSETQ. V was trimmed by 0 bases and J by 0 bases, leaving 9 bases between them. The CDR3 DNA is TGCGCCAGCAGCTTGGCCGGAACAGCAACTAATGAAAAACTGTTTTTT. This encodes CASSLAGTATNEKLFF.

V is TRBV7-9 and J is TRBJ1-2; 7 bases line up with TRBD1. Trimming cost V 1 base and J 4 bases; bases outside gene matches: 9. CDR3 length: 16 amino acids. CDR1 SEHNR and CDR2 FQNEAQ come from the germline V gene (reference sequence). This chain's CDR3 is CASSLGGTAAAYGYTF. CDR3 in DNA: TGTGCCAGCAGCTTAGGCGGGACAGCTGCCGCCTATGGCTACACCTTC.

On this clone itself: The same CDR3 also results from other DNA sequences found in this sample. This sequence joins TRBV30 and TRBJ1-3; D not certain. CDR1 GTSNPN and CDR2 SVGIG come from the germline V gene (reference sequence). The CDR3 spans 15 residues. Trimming left V 2 bases short and J 4 bases short, with 15 bases between. CDR3 residues: CAWSRLGASGNTIYF. CDR3 in DNA: TGTGCCTGGAGTCGTCTGGGCGCTTCAGGAAACACCATATATTTT. Full variable domain (missing parts from reference TRBV30 and TRBJ1-3): SQTIHQWPATLVQPVGSPLSLECTVEGTSNPNLYWYRQAAGRGLQLLFYSVGIGQISSEVPQNLSASRPQDRQFILSSKKLLLSDSGFYLCAWSRLGASGNTIYFGEGSWLTVV.

The gene calls are TRBV2 and TRBJ2-5; 7 bases match TRBD2. Germline trimming cut 3 bases from V and 7 bases from J; bases unmatched to any gene: 5. Germline values: CDR1 SNHLY, CDR2 FYNNEI. The CDR3 consists of 13 residues. For the CDR3, the DNA is TGTGCCAGCAGTGATGTGGGGAGGGGGACCCAGTACTTC. Translated: CASSDVGRGTQYF.

The chain employs TRBV19 and TRBJ2-2; the match to TRBD2 covers 8 bases. Germline V CDR1 and CDR2: LNHDA, SQIVND (reference sequence). The CDR3 is 16 residues long. With 2 bases clipped from V and 6 bases from J, the junction kept 8 bases outside the gene matches. In DNA, the CDR3 is TGTGCCAGTAGTATACCCGGGGGGGGCCATCCCGGGGAGCTGTTTTTT. Translating gives CASSIPGGGHPGELFF.